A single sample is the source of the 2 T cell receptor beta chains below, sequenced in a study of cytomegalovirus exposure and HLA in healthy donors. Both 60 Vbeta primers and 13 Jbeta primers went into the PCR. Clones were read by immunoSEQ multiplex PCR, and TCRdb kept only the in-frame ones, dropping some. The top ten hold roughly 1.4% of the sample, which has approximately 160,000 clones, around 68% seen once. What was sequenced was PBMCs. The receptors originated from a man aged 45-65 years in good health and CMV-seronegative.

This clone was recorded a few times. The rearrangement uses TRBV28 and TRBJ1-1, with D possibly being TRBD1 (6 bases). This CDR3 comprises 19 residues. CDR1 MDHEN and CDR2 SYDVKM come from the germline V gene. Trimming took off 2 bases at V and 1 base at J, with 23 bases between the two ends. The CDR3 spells CASSLSGLGTGISNTEAFF. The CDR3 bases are TGTGCCAGCAGTTTAAGCGGCCTGGGAACAGGGATATCGAACACTGAAGCTTTCTTT.

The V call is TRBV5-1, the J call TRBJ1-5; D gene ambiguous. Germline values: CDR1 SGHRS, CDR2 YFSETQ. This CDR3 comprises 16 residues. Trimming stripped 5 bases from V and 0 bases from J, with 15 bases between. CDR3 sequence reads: CASRYNGIYSNQPQHF. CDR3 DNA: TGCGCCAGCAGGTATAACGGGATCTATAGCAATCAGCCCCAGCATTTT.